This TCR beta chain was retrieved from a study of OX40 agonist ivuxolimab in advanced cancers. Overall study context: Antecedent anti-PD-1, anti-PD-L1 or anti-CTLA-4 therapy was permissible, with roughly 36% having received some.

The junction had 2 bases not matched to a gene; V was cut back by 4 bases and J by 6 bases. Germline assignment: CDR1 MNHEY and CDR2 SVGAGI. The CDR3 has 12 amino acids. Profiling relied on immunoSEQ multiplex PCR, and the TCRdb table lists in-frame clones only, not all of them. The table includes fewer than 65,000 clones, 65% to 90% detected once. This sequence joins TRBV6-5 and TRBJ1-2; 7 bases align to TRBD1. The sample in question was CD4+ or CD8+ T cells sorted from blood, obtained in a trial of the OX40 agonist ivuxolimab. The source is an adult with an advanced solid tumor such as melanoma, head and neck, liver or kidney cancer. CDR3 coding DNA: TGTGCCAGCAGTTCGACAGGGAATGGCTACACCTTC. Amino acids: CASSSTGNGYTF.